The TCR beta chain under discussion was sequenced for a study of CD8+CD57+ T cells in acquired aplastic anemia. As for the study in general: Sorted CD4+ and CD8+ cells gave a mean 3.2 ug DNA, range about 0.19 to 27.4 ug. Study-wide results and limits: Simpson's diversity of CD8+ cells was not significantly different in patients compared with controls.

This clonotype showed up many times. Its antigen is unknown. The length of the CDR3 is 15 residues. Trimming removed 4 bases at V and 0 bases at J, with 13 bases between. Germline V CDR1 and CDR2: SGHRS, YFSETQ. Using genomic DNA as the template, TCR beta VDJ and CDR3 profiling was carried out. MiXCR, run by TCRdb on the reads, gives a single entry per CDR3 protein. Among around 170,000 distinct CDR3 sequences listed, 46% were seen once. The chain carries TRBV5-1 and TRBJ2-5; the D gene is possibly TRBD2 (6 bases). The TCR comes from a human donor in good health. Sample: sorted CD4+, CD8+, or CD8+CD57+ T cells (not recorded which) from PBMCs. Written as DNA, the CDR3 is TGCGCCAGCAGCCCACGCCGACTAGACCAAGAGACCCAGTACTTC. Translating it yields CASSPRRLDQETQYF.